This T cell receptor beta chain was identified during a study of blood T cell repertoires in COVID-19. Whole-study context: From the United States, Italy and Spain came samples of acute and convalescent COVID-19. In each case, the material was cDNA or gDNA derived from T cells, B-cell-depleted T cells, or PBMCs.

CDR1 and CDR2 (germline): LGHNA, YNFKEQ. This CDR3 contains 15 residues. Trimming at V came to 0 bases and at J to 5 bases, leaving 3 bases not matched to a gene. This clone appeared a single time. As processed by the authors: Nucleated cell number was recorded as an estimate derived from reference gene primer amplification. Some clones are missing from TCRdb's copy, which holds only in-frame ones; the method was immunoSEQ multiplex PCR. That table supplies the V and J calls and clone size; D and trimming were determined from the DNA. The sample yields tens of thousands of clones, approximately 91% seen once.

The receptor's source is a woman aged 65 to 85 with acute or convalescent COVID-19. Sequences were obtained from peripheral blood. The rearrangement uses TRBV4-2 and TRBJ2-2; 7 bases fit TRBD2. The CDR3 DNA is TGTGCCAGCAGCCAAGACCTAGCGGTGACCGGGGAGCTGTTTTTT. Protein product: CASSQDLAVTGELFF.